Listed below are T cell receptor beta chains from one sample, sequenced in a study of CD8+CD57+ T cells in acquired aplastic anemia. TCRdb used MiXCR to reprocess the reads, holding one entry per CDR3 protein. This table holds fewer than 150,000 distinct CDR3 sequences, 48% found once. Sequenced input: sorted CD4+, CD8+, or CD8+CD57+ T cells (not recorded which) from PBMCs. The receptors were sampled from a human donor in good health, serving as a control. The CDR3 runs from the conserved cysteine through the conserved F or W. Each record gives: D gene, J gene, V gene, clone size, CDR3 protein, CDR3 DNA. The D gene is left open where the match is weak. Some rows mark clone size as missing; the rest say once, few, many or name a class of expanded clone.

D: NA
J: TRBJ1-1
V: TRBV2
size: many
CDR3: CASSEGRGGAEAFF
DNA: TGTGCCAGCAGTGAAGGGCGGGGTGGCGCTGAAGCTTTCTTT

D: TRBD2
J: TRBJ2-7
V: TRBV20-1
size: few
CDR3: CSAGLGTSGVYEQYF
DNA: TGCAGTGCTGGACTTGGGACTAGCGGGGTCTACGAGCAGTACTTC

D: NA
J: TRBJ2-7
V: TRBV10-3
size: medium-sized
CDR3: CAISRGSSYEQYF
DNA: TGTGCCATCAGTAGAGGCAGCTCCTACGAGCAGTACTTC

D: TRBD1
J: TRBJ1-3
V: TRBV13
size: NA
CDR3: CASSLRSGTGGNTIYF
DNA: TGTGCCAGCAGCTTACGGTCTGGGACAGGGGGAAACACCATATATTTT

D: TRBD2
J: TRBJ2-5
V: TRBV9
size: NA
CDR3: CASSVFVAGGLETQYF
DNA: TGTGCCAGCAGCGTATTCGTGGCGGGGGGGCTAGAGACCCAGTACTTC

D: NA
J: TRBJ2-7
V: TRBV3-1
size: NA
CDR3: CASSQGQGNEQYF
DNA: TGTGCCAGCAGCCAAGGGCAGGGTAACGAGCAGTACTTC

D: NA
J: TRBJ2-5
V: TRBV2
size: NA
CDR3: CARGLQETQYF
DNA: TGTGCCAGAGGACTACAAGAGACCCAGTACTTC

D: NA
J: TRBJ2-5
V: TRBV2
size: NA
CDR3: CASRELGGETQYF
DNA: TGTGCCAGCAGGGAATTGGGCGGGGAGACCCAGTACTTC

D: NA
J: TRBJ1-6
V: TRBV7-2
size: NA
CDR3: CASSLAADSPLHF
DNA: TGTGCCAGCAGCTTAGCGGCAGATTCACCCCTCCACTTT

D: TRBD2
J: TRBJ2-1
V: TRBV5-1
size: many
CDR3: CASSFLAGGPNEQFF
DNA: TGCGCCAGCAGCTTTTTAGCGGGGGGTCCCAATGAGCAGTTCTTC

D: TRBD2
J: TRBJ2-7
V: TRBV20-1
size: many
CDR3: CSARIAGGPNEQYF
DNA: TGCAGTGCTAGGATAGCGGGGGGGCCGAACGAGCAGTACTTC

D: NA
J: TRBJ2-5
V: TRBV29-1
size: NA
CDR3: CSVQLRVKETQYF
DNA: TGCAGCGTTCAGTTACGGGTTAAAGAGACCCAGTACTTC

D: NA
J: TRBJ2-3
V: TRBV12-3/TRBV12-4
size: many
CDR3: CASTAWGRTDTQYF
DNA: TGTGCGAGTACAGCGTGGGGGAGGACAGATACGCAGTATTTT

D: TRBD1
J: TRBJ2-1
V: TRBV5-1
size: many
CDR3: CASSFRQGGLNNEQFF
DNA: TGCGCCAGCAGCTTCAGACAGGGGGGACTTAACAATGAGCAGTTCTTC

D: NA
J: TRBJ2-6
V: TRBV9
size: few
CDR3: CASSARTGTGANVLTF
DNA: TGTGCCAGCAGCGCCCGAACAGGGACTGGGGCCAACGTCCTGACTTTC

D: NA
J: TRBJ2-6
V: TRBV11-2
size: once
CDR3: CASSPRGSFSGANVLTF
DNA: TGTGCCAGCAGCCCGAGGGGCAGCTTCTCTGGGGCCAACGTCCTGACTTTC

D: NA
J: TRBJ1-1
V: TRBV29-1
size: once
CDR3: CSARTWDTEAFF
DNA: TGCAGTGCCAGGACGTGGGACACTGAAGCTTTCTTT

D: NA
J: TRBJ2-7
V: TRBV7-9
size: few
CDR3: CASSLPGIYEQYF
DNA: TGTGCCAGCAGCTTACCTGGAATCTACGAGCAGTACTTC

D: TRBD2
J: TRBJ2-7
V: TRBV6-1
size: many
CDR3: CASSGGLAVSYEQYF
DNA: TGTGCCAGCAGTGGGGGACTAGCGGTCTCCTACGAGCAGTACTTC

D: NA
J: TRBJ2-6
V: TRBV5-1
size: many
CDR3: CASSLTPSGGANVLTF
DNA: TGCGCCAGCAGCTTGACCCCTTCGGGGGGGGCCAACGTCCTGACTTTC

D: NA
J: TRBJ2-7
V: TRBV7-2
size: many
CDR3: CASSSRPEQYF
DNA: TGTGCCAGCAGCTCCCGGCCCGAGCAGTACTTC

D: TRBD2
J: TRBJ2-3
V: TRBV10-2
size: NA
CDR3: CASSKTSGGHTQYF
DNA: TGCGCCAGCAGTAAGACTAGCGGGGGACATACGCAGTATTTT

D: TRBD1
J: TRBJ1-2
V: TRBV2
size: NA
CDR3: CASISQGASGYTF
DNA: TGTGCCAGCATATCACAGGGGGCGTCTGGCTACACCTTC

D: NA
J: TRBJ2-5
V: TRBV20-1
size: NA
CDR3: CSASGQGSQETQYF
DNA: TGCAGTGCTAGTGGGCAGGGGTCCCAAGAGACCCAGTACTTC